Given below is one TCR beta chain in context. What it recognizes is unknown. The source of the sample is a study of post-analysis software for immune sequencing data. The authors incorporated unique molecular identifiers into the TCR beta cDNA libraries. TCRdb fed the PCR reads into MiXCR, producing one record per CDR3 protein. The table lists roughly 670,000 distinct CDR3 sequences, 55% to 60% of them singletons. Regarding the study as a whole: Compared with controls, patients had more of about 5 TRBV segments, including TRBV5-6, TRBV5-1 and TRBV20-1.

The germline V gene encodes CDR1 SQVTM and CDR2 ANQGSEA. The CDR3 sequence is 15 residues long. The J segment lost 2 bases and the V segment lost 8 bases, leaving 11 bases of the junction unmatched. The genes are TRBV29-1 and TRBJ2-3; 9 bases agree with TRBD2. The clonotype originates from a girl under 10 years old with multiple sclerosis. Sequencing was carried out using blood. The CDR3 sequence: CSTSSGGASTDTQYF. The CDR3 DNA reads TGCAGCACTAGTAGCGGGGGCGCCTCCACAGATACGCAGTATTTT.